This T cell receptor beta chain was documented in a study of blood T cell repertoires in COVID-19 (TCRdb year 2020). Turning to the overall study: Collaborator samples came from the United States, Italy and Spain and covered acute and convalescent phases of COVID-19. Where available, HLA class I and class II types were obtained from metadata supplied by the sample provider rather than from assay-based typing. The dataset comprised deeply sampled blood TCRbeta repertoires from subjects exposed to, actively infected with, or recovered from COVID-19. The sample metadata nearly always contained a de-identified subject ID, COVID-19 status, age in years and sex. The material from the prospective study consisted of cDNA or gDNA derived from T cells, B-cell-depleted T cells, or PBMCs. The repertoires were released in a freely available public database intended as a resource for research on the immune response to SARS-CoV-2. Samples were obtained from the ongoing ImmuneRACE study (first 160 participants) and from some 1,300 subjects provided by 6 global collaborators. General conclusions and limits of the study: The amount of clinical and demographic metadata varied by source and participant and was provided uncurated.

The immunoSEQ Assay, a bias-controlled multiplex PCR, was used to amplify TCRbeta CDR3 regions from genomic DNA. The published analysis was carried out like this. Nucleated cell counts per sample were estimated from amplification of reference gene primers within the assay. Sequence reads were collapsed and filtered to measure the absolute abundance of every unique TCRbeta CDR3 rearrangement. For each sample, productive Simpson clonality was calculated as the square root of Simpson's diversity index across productive rearrangements. TCRdb carries this immuneACCESS record with in-frame sequences only. Its versions omit some clonotypes, under half of them owing to an unresolved V gene in the studies checked, with the rest unexplained. V, J and clone size are taken as reported in that table, and D and trimming were inferred from the DNA itself. For this sample the table gives tens of thousands of clones, of which roughly nine tenths were detected only once. The ten biggest clones cover roughly 10% of the sample.

Whole blood was collected in K2EDTA tubes by collaborating institutions according to the institutions' own protocols. For TCRbeta analysis, collaborators shipped samples as frozen whole blood, isolated PBMCs, or DNA extracted from either of those sample types. The CDR3 spans 21 residues, from the cysteine through the phenylalanine. Solely the CDR3 DNA is kept, with 63 bases framed from the first base. Of note for this clone: Its target antigen remains unknown. The record has no base qualities; no much larger clone is one base away.

The specimen was peripheral blood. This clonotype originated in a human donor in a cohort sampled during active COVID-19. The chain is assembled from TRBV21-1 and TRBJ1-5. TRBV21-1 is a pseudogene. The DNA is as follows: TGTGCCAGCAGCAAAGTGGGACGGGGGGAACCACAAGTTTATAGCAATCAGCCCCAGCATTTT. This encodes CASSKVGRGEPQVYSNQPQHF.